Below are 21 T cell receptor beta chains sequenced from a single sample in a study of tumor-infiltrating lymphocytes in primary liver carcinoma. The researchers produced TCR beta cDNA from roughly 500 ng total RNA with a constant-region primer. Library construction for TCR beta comprised three nested multiplex PCR rounds performed with slightly modified ARM-PCR. Investigators reported that the first two PCR rounds, at 10 to 11 cycles each, used TRBV1-TRBV30 forward primers with a C-beta reverse primer. TCRdb re-derived calls from the multiplex PCR reads in MiXCR, one entry per CDR3 protein. The sample records approximately 330,000 distinct CDR3 sequences, approximately 64% being singletons. RNA was extracted from whole blood without cell sorting, alongside germline DNA. The sequenced sample was peripheral blood. The source of these receptors is a man aged 40-49 years with primary liver carcinoma and hepatitis B virus infection.

This clonotype was seen more than once but under ten times. The V call is TRBV28, the J call TRBJ1-2; 10 bases match TRBD1. From germline, CDR1 is MDHEN and CDR2 SYDVKM. The CDR3 totals 14 residues. J was trimmed by 3 bases and V by 4 bases; bases with no gene match: 2. CDR3 sequence reads: CASSSGTGDYGYTF. DNA for the CDR3: TGTGCCAGCAGTTCTGGGACAGGGGACTATGGCTACACCTTC.

Comments on this clonotype: This sequence may be a read error, since a much larger clone differs from it by one base. The chain links TRBV5-1 to TRBJ2-1, with D possibly being TRBD1 or TRBD2 (6 bases each). CDR3 length equals 14 residues. V was clipped by 6 bases and J by 5 bases, with 15 bases between them. Germline V gene sequence: CDR1 SGHRS, CDR2 YFSETQ. The CDR3 region is CASTVGGVNNEQFF. CDR3 sequence (DNA): TGCGCCAGCACGGTGGGGGGCGTCAACAATGAGCAGTTCTTC. Looking up the rest from reference TRBV5-1 and TRBJ2-1 gives the full variable domain: KAGVTQTPRYLIKTRGQQVTLSCSPISGHRSVSWYQQTPGQGLQFLFEYFSETQRNKGNFPGRFSGRQFSNSRSEMNVSTLELGDSALYLCASTVGGVNNEQFFGPGTRLTVL.

This clonotype was seen once. At one end, the junction sequence differs from germline, possibly due to a read error. The chain joins TRBV10-3 to TRBJ1-6, with a tentative D call TRBD1 (5 bases). The CDR3 is made up of 13 amino acids. The germline CDR1 and CDR2 sequences are ENHRY and SYGVKD. In DNA, the CDR3 is TGTACCATCAGGCAGGGAGGTGATTCACCCCTCCACTTT. Translating gives CTIRQGGDSPLHF.

In its sample, this clonotype was seen a few times. The chain joins TRBV28 to TRBJ2-5; 7 nucleotides agree with TRBD1. Germline-derived CDR1 and CDR2 are MDHEN and SYDVKM. The trim removed 4 bases at V and 3 bases at J, leaving 5 bases unmatched. The CDR3 length is 14 residues. In nucleotides, the CDR3 is TGTGCCAGCAGTTCATTCGACAGGGAAGAGACCCAGTACTTC. This sequence encodes CASSSFDREETQYF.

Points on this clonotype: This clone may be a read error of a much larger clone one base away. The chain links TRBV10-2 to TRBJ2-1; D unresolved. This CDR3 region has 13 residues. Germline CDR1 reads WSHSY; CDR2 reads SAAADI. In nucleotides, the CDR3 is TGCGCCGGCAGTGGAATAAGAGTCAATGAGCAGTTCTTC. The encoded protein is CAGSGIRVNEQFF.

This clonotype has a count of ten or more. The CDR3 protein is CASTLPWGSNEQFF. The CDR3 nucleotides are TGTGCCAGCACCTTACCGTGGGGCAGCAATGAGCAGTTCTTC. The V gene is TRBV12-3 or TRBV12-4, the J gene TRBJ2-1; perhaps TRBD1 as D (5 bases). Trimming removed 7 bases from V and 6 bases from J, with 16 bases in between. The CDR3 is made up of 14 amino acids.

In its sample, this clonotype was seen a few times. The chain employs TRBV28 and TRBJ2-5, with D perhaps matching TRBD1 (6 bases). The CDR3 covers 15 residues. V was shortened by 5 bases and J by 2 bases, with 15 bases between the two germline ends. Germline V gives CDR1 MDHEN, CDR2 SYDVKM. The CDR3 DNA is TGTGCCAGCAGTAACGCCGGGACACTACAAGAGACCCAGTACTTC. Translating gives CASSNAGTLQETQYF. Complete variable domain (other parts from reference TRBV28 and TRBJ2-5): DVKVTQSSRYLVKRTGEKVFLECVQDMDHENMFWYRQDPGLGLRLIYFSYDVKMKEKGDIPEGYSVSREKKERFSLILESASTNQTSMYLCASSNAGTLQETQYFGPGTRLLVL.

Details on this clonotype: One end of the junction fails to match germline, which may point to a read error. The rearrangement joins TRBV4-3 to TRBJ2-1; the match to TRBD2 covers 11 bases. This CDR3 contains 15 residues. CDR1 and CDR2 (germline): LGHNA, YSLEER. CDR3 region: CASSLELAGENEQFF. In DNA form, the CDR3 reads TGTGCCAGCAGCCTTGAACTAGCGGGAGAGAATGAGCAGTTCTTC.

Note on this clonotype: The junction departs from germline at one end; a sequencing error may be responsible. The genes are TRBV11-1 and TRBJ1-2; D uncertain. This CDR3 comprises 13 residues. In germline, CDR1 is SGHAT, CDR2 FQDESV (reference sequence). The CDR3 coding sequence is TGTGCCAGCAGCTTAACTAAGCACTATGGTTACACCTTC. Its protein is CASSLTKHYGYTF. Using reference TRBV11-1 and TRBJ1-2 for the parts outside the CDR3, the full variable domain is EAEVAQSPRYKITEKSQAVAFWCDPISGHATLYWYRQILGQGPELLVQFQDESVVDDSQLPKDRFSAERLKGVDSTLKIQPAELGDSAMYLCASSLTKHYGYTFGSGTRLTVV.

This clonotype was detected many times. The gene calls are TRBV4-1 and TRBJ2-5; D uncertain. The germline CDR1 and CDR2 sequences are MGHRA and YSYEKL. V was shortened by 1 base and J by 8 bases, with 5 bases between the two germline ends. The CDR3 length is 11 residues. The CDR3: CASSQGVTQYF. The CDR3 DNA reads TGCGCCAGCAGCCAAGGGGTTACCCAGTACTTC.

Note on this clonotype: Relative to the germline gene, one junction end is altered; a read error may explain this. The chain carries TRBV11-2 and TRBJ2-2, with TRBD2 as a possible D gene (6 bases). Germline lookup yields CDR1 SGHAT and CDR2 FQNNGV. The CDR3 length is 14 residues. The CDR3 loop reads CASRLAGGARELFF. The CDR3, as DNA: TGTGCCAGCAGATTAGCTGGAGGGGCCCGGGAGCTGTTTTTT.

The chain couples TRBV6-1 to TRBJ2-2; TRBD2 matches at 9 bases. V dropped 3 bases and J dropped 10; count of bases not matched to a gene: 6. This CDR3 has 14 amino acids. Germline CDR1 reads MNHNS; CDR2 reads SASEGT. CDR3 in DNA: TGTGCCAGCAGTGAGGGACTAGCTATCGAGGAGCTGTTTTTT. As protein: CASSEGLAIEELFF.

The chain links TRBV11-3 to TRBJ2-1; D is ambiguous. This CDR3 is 14 amino acids long. Per the germline V gene, CDR1 is SGHNT and CDR2 is YENEEA. Trimming took 3 bases from V and 6 from J, leaving 12 bases between them. This chain's CDR3 is CASSLGTTGNEQFF. The CDR3 DNA sequence: TGTGCCAGCAGCTTGGGAACTACCGGCAATGAGCAGTTCTTC.

This clonotype was seen a handful of times. The chain is built from TRBV28 and TRBJ1-2; D is unresolved. Germline-derived CDR1 and CDR2 are MDHEN and SYDVKM. The CDR3 length is 14 residues. Trimming shortened V by 6 bases and J by 7 bases, and 18 bases separated the two germline ends. Written as DNA, the CDR3 is TGTGCCAGCAGGACTCCGGGGTACCCGCGTGGCTACACCTTC. This gives the protein CASRTPGYPRGYTF.

The table lists this clonotype with a count of one. The chain has TRBV11-1 and TRBJ2-7; perhaps TRBD1 as D (5 bases). CDR3 size: 14 residues. V lost 5 bases and J lost 11, with 22 bases in between. Germline V gene sequence: CDR1 SGHAT, CDR2 FQDESV (reference sequence). CDR3 region: CASSPQGRAYEEYF. CDR3 in DNA: TGTGCCAGCAGCCCCCAGGGTAGGGCCTACGAAGAGTACTTC.

Notes on this clonotype: No conserved phenylalanine or tryptophan ends this CDR3, so it is likely a read error. This sequence joins TRBV11-2 and TRBJ2-3; weak D call: TRBD2 (6 bases). Germline loops: CDR1 SGHAT, CDR2 FQNNGV. There are 15 residues in the CDR3. The V end lost 1 base, the J end lost 2 bases, and 10 bases lay between the germline ends. The CDR3 protein is CASSLGLDITDTQYC. In nucleotides, the CDR3 is TGTGCCAGCAGCTTAGGACTAGATATCACAGATACGCAGTATTGT.

In the case of this clonotype: A much larger clone differs from this one at a single base, so this may be a read error. V and J are TRBV12-3 or TRBV12-4 and TRBJ2-1; 11 nucleotides match TRBD2. V dropped 7 bases and J dropped 8; count of bases not matched to a gene: 7. CDR3 length equals 14 residues. The CDR3 DNA reads as TGTGCCAGCATGGAACTAGCGGGAGTGGATGAGCAGTTCTTC. It specifies CASMELAGVDEQFF.

In regard to this clonotype: An end of the junction differs from the germline gene, which may be a read error. The gene calls are TRBV6-1 and TRBJ2-2; D perhaps matches TRBD2 (5 bases). Germline values: CDR1 MNHNS, CDR2 SASEGT. The CDR3 contains 15 residues. Here the CDR3 reads CASSEESGNTGVLFF. DNA for the CDR3: TGTGCCAGCAGTGAAGAGTCGGGAAACACTGGGGTGCTGTTTTTT.

This clonotype has just a few counts. A much larger clone is a single base away; this may be a read error. The rearrangement uses TRBV12-3 or TRBV12-4 and TRBJ1-1, with unresolved D. The CDR3 runs to 13 residues. Trimming shortened V by 6 bases and J by 4 bases, and 12 bases separated the two germline ends. The DNA of the CDR3 is TGTGCCAGCAGGACAACTGCGAGCACTGAAGCTTTCTTT. Amino acid sequence: CASRTTASTEAFF.

As regards this clonotype: This clone may be a read error of a much larger clone one base away. The V gene is TRBV6-5, the J gene TRBJ1-6; the match to TRBD1 covers 10 bases. The CDR3 has 15 residues. From germline, CDR1 is MNHEY and CDR2 SVGAGI. The CDR3 is CVSRDDRGRNSPLHF. Here the CDR3 DNA reads TGTGTCAGCAGGGACGACAGGGGGCGGAATTCACCCCTCCACTTT.

The V and J genes are TRBV6-1 and TRBJ1-2; D is uncertain. Germline lookup yields CDR1 MNHNS and CDR2 SASEGT. V lost 1 base to trimming and J lost 8 bases, with 14 bases between them. The CDR3 sequence is 14 residues long. CDR3 nucleotide sequence: TGTGCCAGCAGTGAAGGTGGACGACAAGGGGGCTACACCTTC. Protein product: CASSEGGRQGGYTF.